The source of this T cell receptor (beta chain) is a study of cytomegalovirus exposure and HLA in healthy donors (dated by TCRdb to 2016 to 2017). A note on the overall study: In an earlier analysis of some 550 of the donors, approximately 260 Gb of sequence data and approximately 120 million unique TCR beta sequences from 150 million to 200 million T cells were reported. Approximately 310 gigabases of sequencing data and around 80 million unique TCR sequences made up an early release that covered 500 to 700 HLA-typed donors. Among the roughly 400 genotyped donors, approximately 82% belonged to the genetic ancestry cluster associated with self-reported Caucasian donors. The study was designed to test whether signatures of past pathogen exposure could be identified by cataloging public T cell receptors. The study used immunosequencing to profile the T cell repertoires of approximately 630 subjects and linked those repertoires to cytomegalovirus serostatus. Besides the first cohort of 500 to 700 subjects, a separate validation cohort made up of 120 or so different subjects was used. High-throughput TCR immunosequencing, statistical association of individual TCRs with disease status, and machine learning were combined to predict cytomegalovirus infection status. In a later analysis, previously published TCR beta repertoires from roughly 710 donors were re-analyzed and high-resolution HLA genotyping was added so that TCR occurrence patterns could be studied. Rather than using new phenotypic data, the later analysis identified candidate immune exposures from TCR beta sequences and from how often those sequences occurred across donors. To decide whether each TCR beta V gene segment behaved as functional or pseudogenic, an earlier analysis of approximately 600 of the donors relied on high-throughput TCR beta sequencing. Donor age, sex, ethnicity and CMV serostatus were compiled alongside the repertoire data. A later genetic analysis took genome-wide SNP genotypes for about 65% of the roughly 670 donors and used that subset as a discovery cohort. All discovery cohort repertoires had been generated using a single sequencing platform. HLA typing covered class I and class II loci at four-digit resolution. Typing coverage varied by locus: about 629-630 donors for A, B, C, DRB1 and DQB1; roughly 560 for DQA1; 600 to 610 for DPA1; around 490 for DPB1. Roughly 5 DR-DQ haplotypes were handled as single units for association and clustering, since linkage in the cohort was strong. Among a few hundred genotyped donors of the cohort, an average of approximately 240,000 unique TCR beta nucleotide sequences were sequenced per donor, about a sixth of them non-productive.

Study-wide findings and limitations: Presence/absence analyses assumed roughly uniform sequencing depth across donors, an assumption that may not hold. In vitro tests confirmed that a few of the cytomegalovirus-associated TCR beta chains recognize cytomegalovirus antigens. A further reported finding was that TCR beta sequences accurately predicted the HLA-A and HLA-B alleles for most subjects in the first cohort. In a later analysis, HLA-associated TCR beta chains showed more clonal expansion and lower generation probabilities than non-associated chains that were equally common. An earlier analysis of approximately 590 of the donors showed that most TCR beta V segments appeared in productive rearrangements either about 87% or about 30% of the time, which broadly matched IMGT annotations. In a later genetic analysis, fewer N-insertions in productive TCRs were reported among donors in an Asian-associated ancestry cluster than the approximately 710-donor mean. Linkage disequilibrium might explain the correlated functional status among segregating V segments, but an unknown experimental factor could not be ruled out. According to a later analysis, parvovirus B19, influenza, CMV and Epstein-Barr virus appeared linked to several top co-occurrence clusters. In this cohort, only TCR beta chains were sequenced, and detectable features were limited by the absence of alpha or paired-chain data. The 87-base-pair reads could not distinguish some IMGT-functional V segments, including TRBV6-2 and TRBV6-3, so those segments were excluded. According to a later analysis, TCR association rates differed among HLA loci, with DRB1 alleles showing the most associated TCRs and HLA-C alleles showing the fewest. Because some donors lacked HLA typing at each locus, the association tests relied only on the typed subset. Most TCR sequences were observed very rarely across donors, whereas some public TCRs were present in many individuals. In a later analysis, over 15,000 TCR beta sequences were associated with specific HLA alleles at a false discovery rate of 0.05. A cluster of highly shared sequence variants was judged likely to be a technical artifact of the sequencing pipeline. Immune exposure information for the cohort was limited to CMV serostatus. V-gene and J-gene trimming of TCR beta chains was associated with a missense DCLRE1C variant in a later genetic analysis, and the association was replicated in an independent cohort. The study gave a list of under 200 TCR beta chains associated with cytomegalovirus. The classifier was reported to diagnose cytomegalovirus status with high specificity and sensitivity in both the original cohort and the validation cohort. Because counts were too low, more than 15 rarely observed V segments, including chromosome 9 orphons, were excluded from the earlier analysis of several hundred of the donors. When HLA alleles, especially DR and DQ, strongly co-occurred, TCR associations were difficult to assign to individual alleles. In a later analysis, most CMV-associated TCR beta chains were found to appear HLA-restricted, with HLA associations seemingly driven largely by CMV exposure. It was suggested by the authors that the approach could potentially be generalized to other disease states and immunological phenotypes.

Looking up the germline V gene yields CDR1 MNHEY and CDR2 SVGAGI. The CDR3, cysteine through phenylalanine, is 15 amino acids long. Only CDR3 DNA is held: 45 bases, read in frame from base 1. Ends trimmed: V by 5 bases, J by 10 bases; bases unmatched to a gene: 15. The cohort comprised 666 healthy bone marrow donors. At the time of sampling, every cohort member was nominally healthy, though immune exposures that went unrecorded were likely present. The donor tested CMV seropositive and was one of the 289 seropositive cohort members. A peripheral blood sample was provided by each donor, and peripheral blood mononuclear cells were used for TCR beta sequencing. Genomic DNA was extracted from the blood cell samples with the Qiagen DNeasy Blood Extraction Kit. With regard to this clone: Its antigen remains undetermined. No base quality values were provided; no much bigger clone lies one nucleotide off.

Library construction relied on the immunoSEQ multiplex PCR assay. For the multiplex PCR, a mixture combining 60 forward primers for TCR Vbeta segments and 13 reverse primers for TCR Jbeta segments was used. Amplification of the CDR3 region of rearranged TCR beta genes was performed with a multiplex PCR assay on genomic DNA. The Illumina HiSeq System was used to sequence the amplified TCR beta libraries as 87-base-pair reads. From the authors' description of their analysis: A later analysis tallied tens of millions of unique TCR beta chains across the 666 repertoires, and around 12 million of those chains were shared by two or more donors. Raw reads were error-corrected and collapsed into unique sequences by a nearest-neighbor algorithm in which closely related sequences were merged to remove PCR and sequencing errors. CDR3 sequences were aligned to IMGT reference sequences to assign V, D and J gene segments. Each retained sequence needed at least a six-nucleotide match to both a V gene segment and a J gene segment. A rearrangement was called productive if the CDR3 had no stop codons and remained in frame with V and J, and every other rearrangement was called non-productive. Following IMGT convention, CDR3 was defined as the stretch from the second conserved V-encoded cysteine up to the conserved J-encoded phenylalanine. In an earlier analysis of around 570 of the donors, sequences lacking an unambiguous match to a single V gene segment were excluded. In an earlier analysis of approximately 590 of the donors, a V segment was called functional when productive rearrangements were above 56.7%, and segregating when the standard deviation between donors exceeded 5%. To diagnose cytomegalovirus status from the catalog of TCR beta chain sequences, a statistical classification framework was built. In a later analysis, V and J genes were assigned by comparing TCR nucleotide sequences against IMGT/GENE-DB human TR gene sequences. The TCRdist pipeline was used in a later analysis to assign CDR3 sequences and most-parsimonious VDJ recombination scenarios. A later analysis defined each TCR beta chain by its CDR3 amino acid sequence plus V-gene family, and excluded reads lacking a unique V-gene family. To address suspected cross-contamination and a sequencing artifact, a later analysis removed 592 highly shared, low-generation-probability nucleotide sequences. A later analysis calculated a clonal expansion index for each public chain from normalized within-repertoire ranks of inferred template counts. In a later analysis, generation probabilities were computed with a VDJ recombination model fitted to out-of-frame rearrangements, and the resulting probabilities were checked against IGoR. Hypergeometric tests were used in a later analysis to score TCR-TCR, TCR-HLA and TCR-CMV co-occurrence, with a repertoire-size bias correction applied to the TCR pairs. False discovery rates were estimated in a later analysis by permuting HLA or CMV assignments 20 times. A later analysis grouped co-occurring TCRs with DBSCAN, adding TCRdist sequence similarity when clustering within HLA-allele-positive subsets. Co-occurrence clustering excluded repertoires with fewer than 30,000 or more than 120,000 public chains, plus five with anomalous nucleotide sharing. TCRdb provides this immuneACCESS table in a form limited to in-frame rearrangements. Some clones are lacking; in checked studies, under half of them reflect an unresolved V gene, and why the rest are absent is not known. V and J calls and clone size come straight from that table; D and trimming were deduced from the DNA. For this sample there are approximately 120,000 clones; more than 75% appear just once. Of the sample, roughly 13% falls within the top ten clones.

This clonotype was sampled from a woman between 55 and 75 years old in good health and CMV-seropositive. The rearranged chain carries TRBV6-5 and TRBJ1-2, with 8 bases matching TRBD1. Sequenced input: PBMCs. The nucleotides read TGTGCCAGCAGTGGACAGGGTCTGGGGCTCCCCTACTACACCTTC. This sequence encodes CASSGQGLGLPYYTF.